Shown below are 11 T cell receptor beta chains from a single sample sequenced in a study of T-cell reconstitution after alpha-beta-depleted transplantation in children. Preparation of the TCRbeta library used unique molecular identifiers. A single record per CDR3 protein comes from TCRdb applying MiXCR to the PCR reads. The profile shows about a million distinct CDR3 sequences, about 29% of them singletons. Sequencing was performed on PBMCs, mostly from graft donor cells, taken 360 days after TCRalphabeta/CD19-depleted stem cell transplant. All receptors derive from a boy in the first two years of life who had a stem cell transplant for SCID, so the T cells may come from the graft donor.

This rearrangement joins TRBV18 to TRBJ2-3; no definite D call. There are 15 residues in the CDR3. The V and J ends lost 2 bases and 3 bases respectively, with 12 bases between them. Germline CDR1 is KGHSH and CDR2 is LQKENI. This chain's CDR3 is CASSPTKGWTDTQYF. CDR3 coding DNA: TGTGCCAGCTCACCAACAAAGGGTTGGACAGATACGCAGTATTTT. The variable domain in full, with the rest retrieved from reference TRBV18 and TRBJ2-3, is NAGVMQNPRHLVRRRGQEARLRCSPMKGHSHVYWYRQLPEEGLKFMVYLQKENIIDESGMPKERFSAEFPKEGPSILRIQQVVRGDSAAYFCASSPTKGWTDTQYFGPGTRLTVL.

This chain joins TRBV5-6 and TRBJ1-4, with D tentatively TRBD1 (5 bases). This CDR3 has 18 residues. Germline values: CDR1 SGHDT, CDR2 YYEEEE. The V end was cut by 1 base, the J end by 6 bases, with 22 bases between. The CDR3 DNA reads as TGTGCCAGCAGCTTGCCGAACGGAGGGATGGGGCGCGATGAAAAACTGTTTTTT. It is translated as CASSLPNGGMGRDEKLFF.

The DNA of the CDR3 is TGTGCCAGCAGCTTCTGGGGGGGGTTGAACAGGGGAGACACCGGGGAGCTGTTTTTT. It specifies CASSFWGGLNRGDTGELFF. The chain recombines TRBV7-8 with TRBJ2-2; TRBD1 or TRBD2 may be the D gene (7 bases each). The CDR3 loop spans 19 amino acids. V lost 3 bases, J lost 3 bases, and 23 bases lay in between. Germline V gene lookup returns CDR1 SGHVS and CDR2 FQNEAQ.

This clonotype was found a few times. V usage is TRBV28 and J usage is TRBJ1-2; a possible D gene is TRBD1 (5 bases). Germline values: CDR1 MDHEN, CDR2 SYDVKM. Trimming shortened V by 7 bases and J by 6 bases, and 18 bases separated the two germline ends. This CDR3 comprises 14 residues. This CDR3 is CASTYGAGHDGYTF. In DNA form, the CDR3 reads TGTGCCAGCACCTACGGTGCGGGGCATGATGGCTACACCTTC.

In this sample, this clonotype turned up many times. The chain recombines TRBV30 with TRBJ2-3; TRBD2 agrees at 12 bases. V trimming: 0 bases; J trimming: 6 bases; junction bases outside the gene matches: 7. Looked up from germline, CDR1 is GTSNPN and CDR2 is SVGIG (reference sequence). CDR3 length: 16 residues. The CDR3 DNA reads TGTGCCTGGAGTGTAGGTCTGCTAGCGGGGGGGGATACGCAGTATTTT. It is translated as CAWSVGLLAGGDTQYF.

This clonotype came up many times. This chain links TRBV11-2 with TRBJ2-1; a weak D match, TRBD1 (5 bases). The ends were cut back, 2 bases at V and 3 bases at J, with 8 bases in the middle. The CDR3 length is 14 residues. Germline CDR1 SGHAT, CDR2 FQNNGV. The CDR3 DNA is TGTGCCAGCAGCTTATCAGGGATCTACAATGAGCAGTTCTTC. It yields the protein CASSLSGIYNEQFF.

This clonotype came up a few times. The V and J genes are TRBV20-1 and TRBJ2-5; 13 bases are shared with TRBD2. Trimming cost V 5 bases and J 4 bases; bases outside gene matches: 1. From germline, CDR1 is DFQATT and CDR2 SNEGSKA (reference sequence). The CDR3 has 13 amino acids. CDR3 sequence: CSARLAGGETQYF. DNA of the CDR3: TGCAGTGCTCGACTAGCGGGGGGAGAGACCCAGTACTTC.

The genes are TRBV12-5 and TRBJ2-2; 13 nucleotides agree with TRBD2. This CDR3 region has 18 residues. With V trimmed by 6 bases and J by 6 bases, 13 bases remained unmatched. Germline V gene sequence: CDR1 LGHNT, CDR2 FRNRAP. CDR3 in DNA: TGTGCTAGTGGCCCAGCGGCCACTAGCGGGGGGGCCGCCGGGGAGCTGTTTTTT. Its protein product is CASGPAATSGGAAGELFF.

The CDR3 sequence is CASRPDRVAYEQYF. DNA of the CDR3: TGTGCCAGCAGGCCGGACAGGGTGGCCTACGAGCAGTACTTC. This chain links TRBV2 with TRBJ2-7, with TRBD1 matching 8 bases. CDR3 length equals 14 residues. The trim removed 6 bases at V and 2 bases at J, leaving 6 bases unmatched. The V gene's germline CDR1 is SNHLY and CDR2 FYNNEI.

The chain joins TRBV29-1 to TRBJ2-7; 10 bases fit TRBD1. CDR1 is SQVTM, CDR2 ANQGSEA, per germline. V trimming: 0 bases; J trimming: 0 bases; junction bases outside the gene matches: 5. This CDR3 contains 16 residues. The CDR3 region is CSVEDRGQGYSYEQYF. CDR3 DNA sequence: TGCAGCGTTGAAGATCGGGGACAGGGGTACTCCTACGAGCAGTACTTC.

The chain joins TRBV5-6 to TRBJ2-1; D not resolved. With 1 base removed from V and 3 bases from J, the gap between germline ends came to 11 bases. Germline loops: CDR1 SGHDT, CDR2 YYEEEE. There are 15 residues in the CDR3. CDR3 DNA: TGTGCCAGCAGCTTGTGGCCCAGGAACTACAATGAGCAGTTCTTC. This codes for CASSLWPRNYNEQFF. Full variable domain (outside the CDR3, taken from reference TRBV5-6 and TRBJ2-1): DAGVTQSPTHLIKTRGQQVTLRCSPKSGHDTVSWYQQALGQGPQFIFQYYEEEERQRGNFPDRFSGHQFPNYSSELNVNALLLGDSALYLCASSLWPRNYNEQFFGPGTRLTVL.